This TCR beta chain was documented in a study of cytomegalovirus exposure and HLA in healthy donors. Study-wide points: In a later analysis, V- and J-gene trimming of beta chains associated with a DCLRE1C missense variant, replicated independently. At a 0.05 false discovery rate, a later analysis found approximately 15,000 TCR beta sequences to be associated with HLA alleles. The number of N-insertions in an Asian-associated ancestry cluster was reportedly below the approximately 690-donor mean in a later analysis.

Details on this clone: The antigen remains undetermined.

PCR was performed using 60 Vbeta and 13 Jbeta primers. TCRdb's table, derived via immunoSEQ multiplex PCR, lists solely in-frame clones and lacks some. The sample lists 100,000 to 150,000 clones; 70% to 85% were seen once. Germline V gene data show CDR1 as SNHLY and CDR2 as FYNNEI. The CDR3 runs 13 residues. The junction had 5 bases not matched to a gene; V was cut back by 6 bases and J by 6 bases. The TCR was taken from a woman between 50 and 59 years old in good health and CMV-seronegative. Sequenced input: PBMCs. This chain links TRBV2 with TRBJ2-1; 7 bases are a match to TRBD1. The CDR3 protein is CASSTGTANEQFF. The CDR3 DNA reads TGTGCCAGCAGCACCGGGACAGCCAATGAGCAGTTCTTC.